The 10 T cell receptor beta chains in this list originate from one sample, sequenced in a study of T-cell memory formation after mild COVID-19. TCRdb processed the 5' RACE reads anew with MiXCR; each CDR3 protein has one entry. This sample yields 580,000 or so distinct CDR3 sequences, of which 17% are seen a single time; about 8.1% belongs to the top ten. Sequenced: PBMCs or a T cell subset sorted from them (not recorded which). Every receptor here comes from an adult woman who had mild COVID-19 (a few samples of this study predate the infection). Cell type and time point are not known.

The chain carries TRBV29-1 and TRBJ2-2, with no clear D. Germline V gene lookup returns CDR1 SQVTM and CDR2 ANQGSEA. The V gene lost 4 bases and the J gene lost 3 bases, with 6 bases spanning the gap. This CDR3 is built from 12 residues. The DNA of the CDR3 is TGCAGCGTTGTGGAACACACCGGGGAGCTGTTTTTT. Translated: CSVVEHTGELFF.

This clonotype occurred many times. This sequence joins TRBV12-3 or TRBV12-4 and TRBJ2-5; 12 bases line up with TRBD2. Trimming at V came to 2 bases and at J to 5 bases, leaving 9 bases not matched to a gene. The CDR3 is made up of 17 amino acids. The CDR3 sequence is CASSLRLAGGPAETQYF. Here the CDR3 DNA reads TGTGCCAGCAGTTTAAGGCTAGCGGGAGGGCCAGCGGAGACCCAGTACTTC.

This clonotype was recorded at least ten times. The genes are TRBV12-3 or TRBV12-4 and TRBJ2-7; no clear D. Deletions cut 3 bases from V and 5 bases from J, with 14 bases between. This CDR3 comprises 14 residues. The CDR3 protein is CASSFGTTPDEQYF. The CDR3 coding sequence is TGTGCCAGCAGTTTTGGTACTACCCCCGACGAGCAGTACTTC.

This clonotype was detected a few times. The chain employs TRBV12-3 or TRBV12-4 and TRBJ2-3, with D unclear. The ends were cut back, 3 bases at V and 5 bases at J, with 6 bases in the middle. This CDR3 contains 12 residues. CDR3 DNA: TGTGCCAGCAGTTTTGTTGGAGATACGCAGTATTTT. It encodes CASSFVGDTQYF.

The rearrangement links TRBV20-1 to TRBJ1-2; 7 nucleotides agree with TRBD1. CDR1 and CDR2 (germline): DFQATT, SNEGSKA (reference sequence). Losses at the gene ends were 0 bases for V and 1 base for J; bases not matched to a gene: 5. CDR3 length: 15 residues. The CDR3 here is CSARDVTGNNYGYTF. The CDR3, as DNA: TGCAGTGCTAGAGACGTGACAGGGAATAACTATGGCTACACCTTC.

The chain combines TRBV5-1 with TRBJ2-1; TRBD2 aligns across 7 bases. The CDR3 runs 18 residues. Germline values: CDR1 SGHRS, CDR2 YFSETQ. Unmatched junction bases numbered 11, after V lost 0 bases and J lost 2 bases. The CDR3 DNA reads TGCGCCAGCAGCTTGGGGGGGGGTCCCACGATTACCTACAATGAGCAGTTCTTC. It is translated as CASSLGGGPTITYNEQFF.

This clonotype was recorded many times. This chain connects TRBV3-1 to TRBJ2-1; 13 nucleotides match TRBD2. There are 17 residues in the CDR3. V lost 4 bases, J lost 11 bases, and 14 bases stayed unmatched. Looked up from germline, CDR1 is LGHDT and CDR2 is YNNKEL (reference sequence). The CDR3 loop is CASSPTGTSGTNQQQFF. DNA for the CDR3: TGTGCCAGCAGCCCCACCGGGACTAGCGGGACTAATCAGCAGCAGTTCTTC.

CDR3 region: CSARGYNEKLFF. CDR3 nucleotide sequence: TGCAGTGCTAGAGGGTATAATGAAAAACTGTTTTTT. The chain has TRBV20-1 and TRBJ1-4; D unresolved. V was pared by 1 base and J by 4 bases, with 4 bases between. The CDR3 consists of 12 residues. Looked up from germline, CDR1 is DFQATT and CDR2 is SNEGSKA (reference sequence).

This clonotype occurred many times. The gene calls are TRBV6-6 and TRBJ2-7, with D unresolved. The germline gives CDR1 MNHNY, CDR2 SVGAGI (reference sequence). With 6 bases removed from V and 2 bases from J, the gap between germline ends came to 11 bases. CDR3 length equals 13 residues. The CDR3, as DNA: TGTGCCAGCAGGAGACTGGAGACCTACGAGCAGTACTTC. Its protein product is CASRRLETYEQYF.

The V gene is TRBV15, the J gene TRBJ2-3, with D hard to call. Germline lookup yields CDR1 LNHNV and CDR2 YYDKDF (reference sequence). Trimming shortened V by 1 base and J by 0 bases, and 8 bases separated the two germline ends. The CDR3 extends over 15 amino acids. CDR3 in amino acids: CATSRAASSTDTQYF. Written as DNA, the CDR3 is TGTGCCACCAGCAGAGCGGCCAGCAGCACAGATACGCAGTATTTT.